Listed below are T cell receptor beta chains from one sample, sequenced in a study of T cells in placental villitis. Profiled with immunoSEQ multiplex PCR; TCRdb holds only in-frame clones, not every one. This table has about 750 clones, around 81% appearing once. Sequenced material: placental tissue containing maternal and fetal cells. Source of these receptors: a human patient with villitis of unknown etiology; the placental T cells may come from both mother and fetus. Each CDR3 is given with its conserved first and last residue. The D gene is left open where the match is weak. Not all rows give a size; the values are once, few, many and, for expanded clones, a class.

size	D	V	J	DNA	CDR3
NA	NA	TRBV19	TRBJ1-1	TGTGCCAGTAGTCGACTTCCGAACACTGAAGCTTTCTTT	CASSRLPNTEAFF
few	TRBD1	TRBV5-4	TRBJ2-1	TGTGCCAGCAGCTTGGTTCAAGGCAGGGGGCGTTACAATGAGCAGTTCTTC	CASSLVQGRGRYNEQFF
NA	NA	TRBV30	TRBJ2-7	TGTGCCTGGGGACAGTACGAGCAGTACTTC	CAWGQYEQYF
NA	TRBD2	TRBV5-5	TRBJ2-5	TGTGCCAGCAGCCTAACCTTAGCGGGGGGAAAAGAGACCCAGTACTTC	CASSLTLAGGKETQYF
few	NA	TRBV5-4	TRBJ1-3	TGTGCCAGCAGCTTGGGAGCAGGCGCTGGAAACACCATATATTTT	CASSLGAGAGNTIYF
NA	NA	TRBV5-1	TRBJ2-3	TGCGCCAGCAGCTTGGTTTTAGCCACAGATACGCAGTATTTT	CASSLVLATDTQYF
once	TRBD1	TRBV5-1	TRBJ2-4	TGCGCCAGCAGCCTGACAGGGGACCCTATTCAGTACTTC	CASSLTGDPIQYF
NA	NA	TRBV7-9	TRBJ1-1	TGTGCCAGCAGCCTCCTGACAGTGAACACTGAAGCTTTCTTT	CASSLLTVNTEAFF
NA	TRBD2	TRBV6-5	TRBJ2-7	TGTGCCAGCACGGGGGGCTCCTACGAGCAGTACTTC	CASTGGSYEQYF
few	TRBD2	TRBV5-5	TRBJ2-7	TGTGCCAGCAGCTTGGTGGGAGGGGTGAGCTCCTACGAGCAGTACTTC	CASSLVGGVSSYEQYF
NA	NA	TRBV5-5	TRBJ1-3	TGTGCCAGCAGCCAACCACAGCGCCTCTCTGGAAACACCATATATTTT	CASSQPQRLSGNTIYF
NA	TRBD2	TRBV7-3	TRBJ2-3	TGTGCCAGCAGCTCAGGGACTACTAGCACAGATACGCAGTATTTT	CASSSGTTSTDTQYF
NA	TRBD2	TRBV4-3	TRBJ2-5	TGCGCCAGCAGCCAAGATGGGCCTCCTCTAGCGGGGCAAGAGACCCAGTACTTC	CASSQDGPPLAGQETQYF
NA	NA	TRBV2	TRBJ1-1	TGTGCCAGCAGGGAGACTAACACTGAAGCTTTCTTT	CASRETNTEAFF
NA	NA	TRBV27	TRBJ1-2	TGTGCCAGCAGTCCCAACACCGGGATAGATGGCTACACCTTC	CASSPNTGIDGYTF
few	NA	TRBV30	TRBJ1-4	TGTGCCCTACAGGACAAGGAGTGGGCAACTAATGAAAAACTGTTTTTT	CALQDKEWATNEKLFF
NA	TRBD1	TRBV19	TRBJ2-7	TGTGCCAGTAGTTTAGCAGGGGGCACCTACGAGCAGTACTTC	CASSLAGGTYEQYF
NA	TRBD2	TRBV5-4	TRBJ2-3	TGTGCCAGCAGCGAGCGGGGGTCGTATACGCAGTATTTT	CASSERGSYTQYF
few	NA	TRBV19	TRBJ1-1	TGTGCCAGTAGTATAGATCTCGGTCGTGAAGCTTTCTTT	CASSIDLGREAFF
NA	TRBD1	TRBV7-6	TRBJ1-2	TGTGCCAGCAGCCTCCGGGACAGTAACTATGGCTACACCTTC	CASSLRDSNYGYTF
NA	TRBD1	TRBV29-1	TRBJ1-1	TGCAGCGTTGGACAGGGGGCGGCCACTGAAGCTTTCTTT	CSVGQGAATEAFF
NA	NA	TRBV7-3	TRBJ2-1	TGTGCCAGCAGCTTGTACAACTACAATGAGCAGTTCTTC	CASSLYNYNEQFF
NA	NA	TRBV6-5	TRBJ2-7	TGTGCCAGCAGTTACCACCTTGGGACCTACGAGCAGTACTTC	CASSYHLGTYEQYF
NA	NA	TRBV5-6	TRBJ1-4	TGTGCCAGCAGGAAAGAACGGGGTGAAAAACTGTTTTTT	CASRKERGEKLFF
NA	TRBD1	TRBV19	TRBJ2-7	TGTGCCAGTAGTACAGGGACAGGGCTCTCCTACGAGCAGTACTTC	CASSTGTGLSYEQYF
NA	NA	TRBV5-4	TRBJ1-4	TGTGCCAGCAGCCCGGGGCCCGGGGAAAAACTGTTTTTT	CASSPGPGEKLFF
NA	NA	TRBV9	TRBJ2-1	TGTGCCAGCAATCAGGGGTACAATGAGCAGTTCTTC	CASNQGYNEQFF